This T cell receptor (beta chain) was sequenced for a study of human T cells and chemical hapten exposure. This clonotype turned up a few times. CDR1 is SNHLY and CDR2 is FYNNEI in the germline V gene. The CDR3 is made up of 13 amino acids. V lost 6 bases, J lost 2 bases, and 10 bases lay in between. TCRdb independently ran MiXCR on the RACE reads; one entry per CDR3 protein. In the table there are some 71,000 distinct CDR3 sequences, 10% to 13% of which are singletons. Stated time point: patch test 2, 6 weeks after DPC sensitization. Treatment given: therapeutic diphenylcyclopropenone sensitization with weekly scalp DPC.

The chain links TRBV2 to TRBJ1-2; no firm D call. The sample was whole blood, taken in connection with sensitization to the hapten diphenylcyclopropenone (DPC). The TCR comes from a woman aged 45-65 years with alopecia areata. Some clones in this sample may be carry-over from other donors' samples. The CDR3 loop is CASSRTVNYGYTF. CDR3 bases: TGTGCCAGCAGCCGGACGGTCAACTATGGCTACACCTTC.